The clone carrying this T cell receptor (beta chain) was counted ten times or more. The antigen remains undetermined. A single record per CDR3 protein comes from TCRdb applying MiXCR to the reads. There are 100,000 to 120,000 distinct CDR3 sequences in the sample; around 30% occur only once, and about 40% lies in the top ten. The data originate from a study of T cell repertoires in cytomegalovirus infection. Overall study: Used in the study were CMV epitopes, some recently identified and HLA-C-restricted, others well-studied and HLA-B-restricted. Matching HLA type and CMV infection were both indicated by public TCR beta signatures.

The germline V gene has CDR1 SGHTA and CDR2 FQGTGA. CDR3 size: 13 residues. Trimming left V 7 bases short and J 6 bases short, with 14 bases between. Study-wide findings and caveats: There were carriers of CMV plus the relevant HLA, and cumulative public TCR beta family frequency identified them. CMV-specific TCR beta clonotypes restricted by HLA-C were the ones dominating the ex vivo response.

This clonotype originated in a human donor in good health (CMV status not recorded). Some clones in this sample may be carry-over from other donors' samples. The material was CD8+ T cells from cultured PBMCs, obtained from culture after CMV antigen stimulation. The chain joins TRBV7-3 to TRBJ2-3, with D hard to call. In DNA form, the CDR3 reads TGTGCCAGCAAGGTCGCTGGTACGGATACGCAGTATTTT. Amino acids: CASKVAGTDTQYF.